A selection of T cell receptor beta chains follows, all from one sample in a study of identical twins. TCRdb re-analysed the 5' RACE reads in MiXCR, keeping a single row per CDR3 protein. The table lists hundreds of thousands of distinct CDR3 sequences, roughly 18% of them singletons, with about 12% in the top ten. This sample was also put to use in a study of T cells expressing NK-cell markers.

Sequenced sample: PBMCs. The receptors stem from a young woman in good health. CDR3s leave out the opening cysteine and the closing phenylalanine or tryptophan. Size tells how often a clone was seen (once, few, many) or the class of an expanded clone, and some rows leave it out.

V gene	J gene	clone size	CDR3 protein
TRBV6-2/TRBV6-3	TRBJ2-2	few	ASTTLYPAGGLGNTGELF
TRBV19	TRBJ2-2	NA	ASSIDNISGELF
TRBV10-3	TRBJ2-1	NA	AVGTSEPYNEQF
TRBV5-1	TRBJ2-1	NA	ASSFDGGTYNEQF
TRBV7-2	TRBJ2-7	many	ASSFVSGSTYEQY
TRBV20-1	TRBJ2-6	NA	SASHREKSSGANVLT
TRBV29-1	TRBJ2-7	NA	SVLAGGYEQY
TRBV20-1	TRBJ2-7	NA	SAPSGGFHEQY
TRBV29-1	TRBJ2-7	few	SVLFPGTIYEQY
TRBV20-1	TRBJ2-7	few	SARDVRATYEQY
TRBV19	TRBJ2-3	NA	ATMDRGRADTQY
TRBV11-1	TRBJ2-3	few	ASSPRGFWGGGTDTQY